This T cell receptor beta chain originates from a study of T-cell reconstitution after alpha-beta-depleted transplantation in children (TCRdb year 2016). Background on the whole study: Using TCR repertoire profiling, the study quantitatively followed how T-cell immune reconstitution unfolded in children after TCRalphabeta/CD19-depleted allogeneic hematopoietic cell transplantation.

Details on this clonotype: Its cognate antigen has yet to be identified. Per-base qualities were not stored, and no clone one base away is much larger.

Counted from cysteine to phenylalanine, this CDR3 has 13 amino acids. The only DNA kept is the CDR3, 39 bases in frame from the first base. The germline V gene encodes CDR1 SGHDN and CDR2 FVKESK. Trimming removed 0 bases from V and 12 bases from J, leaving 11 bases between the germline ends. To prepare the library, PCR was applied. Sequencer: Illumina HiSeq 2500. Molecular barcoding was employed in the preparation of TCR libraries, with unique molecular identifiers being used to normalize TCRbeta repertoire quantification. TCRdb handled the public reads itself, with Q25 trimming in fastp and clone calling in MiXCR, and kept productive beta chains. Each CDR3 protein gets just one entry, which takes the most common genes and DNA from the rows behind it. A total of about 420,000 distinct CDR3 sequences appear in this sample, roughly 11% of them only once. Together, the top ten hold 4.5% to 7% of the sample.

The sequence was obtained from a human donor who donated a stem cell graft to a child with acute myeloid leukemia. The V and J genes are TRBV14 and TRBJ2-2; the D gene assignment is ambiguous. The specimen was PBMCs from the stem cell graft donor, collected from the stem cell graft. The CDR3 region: CASSQDPRPKLFF. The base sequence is TGTGCCAGCAGCCAAGATCCCCGGCCCAAGCTGTTTTTT. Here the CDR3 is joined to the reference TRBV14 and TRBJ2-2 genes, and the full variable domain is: EAGVTQFPSHSVIEKGQTVTLRCDPISGHDNLYWYRRVMGKEIKFLLHFVKESKQDESGMPNNRFLAERTGGTYSTLKVQPAELEDSGVYFCASSQDPRPKLFFGEGSRLTVL.